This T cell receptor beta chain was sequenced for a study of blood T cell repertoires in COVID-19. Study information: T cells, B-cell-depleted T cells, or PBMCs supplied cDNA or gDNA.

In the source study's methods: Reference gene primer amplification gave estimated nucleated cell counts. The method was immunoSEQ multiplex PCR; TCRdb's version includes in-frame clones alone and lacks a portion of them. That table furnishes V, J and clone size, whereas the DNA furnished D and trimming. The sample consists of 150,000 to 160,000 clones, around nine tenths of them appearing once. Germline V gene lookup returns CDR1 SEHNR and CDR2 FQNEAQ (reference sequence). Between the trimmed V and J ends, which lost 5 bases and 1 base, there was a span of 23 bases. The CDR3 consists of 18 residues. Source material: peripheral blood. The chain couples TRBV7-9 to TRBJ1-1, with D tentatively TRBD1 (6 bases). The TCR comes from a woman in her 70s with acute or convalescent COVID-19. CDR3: CASSPRGQGIKENTEAFF. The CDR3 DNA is TGTGCCAGCAGCCCTCGGGGACAAGGGATCAAGGAGAACACTGAAGCTTTCTTT.